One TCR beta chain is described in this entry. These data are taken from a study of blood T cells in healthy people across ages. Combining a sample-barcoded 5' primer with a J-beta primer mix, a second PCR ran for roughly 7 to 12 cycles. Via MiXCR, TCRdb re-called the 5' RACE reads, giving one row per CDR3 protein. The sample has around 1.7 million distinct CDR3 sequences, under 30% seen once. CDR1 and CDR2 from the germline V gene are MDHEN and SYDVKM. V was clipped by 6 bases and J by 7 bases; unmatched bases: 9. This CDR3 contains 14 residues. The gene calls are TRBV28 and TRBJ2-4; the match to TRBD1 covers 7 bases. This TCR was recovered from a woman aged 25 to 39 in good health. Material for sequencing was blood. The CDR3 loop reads CASSLRVTGNIQYF. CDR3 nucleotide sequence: TGTGCCAGCAGCCTCCGAGTGACAGGGAACATTCAGTACTTC.